The 17 T cell receptor beta chains reported below all come from one sample, sequenced in a study of vaccination and CD4 T cells after COVID-19. Documented treatment: roughly 10-day PBMC culture with coronavirus spike peptide pools or control peptides (ViraFEST assay). At the Johns Hopkins FTIC core, DNA taken from cultured CD4+ T cells was sequenced by way of the Oncomine TCR Beta short-read assay. TCRdb used MiXCR to reprocess the PCR reads, holding one entry per CDR3 protein. The sample consists of over 9,000 distinct CDR3 sequences, around half of them appearing once. For these receptors, no antigen is known. The sequenced material came from CD4+ T cells from blood, cultured in vitro. These receptors all stem from a human donor who had recovered from COVID-19.

This chain links TRBV6-1 with TRBJ1-5; 7 bases align to TRBD1. The CDR3 totals 15 residues. V lost 4 bases, J lost 3 bases, and 6 bases stayed unmatched. The V gene's germline CDR1 is MNHNS and CDR2 SASEGT. The CDR3 spells CASSAGQVVNQPQHF. The CDR3 DNA sequence: TGTGCCAGCAGTGCAGGACAGGTAGTCAATCAGCCCCAGCATTTT.

This clonotype is labeled medium-sized (0.01 to 0.1%). The chain couples TRBV19 to TRBJ2-1, with 11 bases lining up with TRBD2. V was clipped by 3 bases and J by 5 bases; unmatched bases: 21. Germline V gene data show CDR1 as LNHDA and CDR2 as SQIVND (reference sequence). The CDR3 has 21 amino acids. CDR3 residues: CASSMGGGRIAGGPFNNEQFF. The CDR3 DNA sequence: TGTGCCAGTAGTATGGGGGGTGGCAGGATAGCGGGAGGGCCATTTAACAATGAGCAGTTCTTC.

The chain employs TRBV10-3 and TRBJ1-5; possible D gene TRBD1, 5 bases. The germline V gene has CDR1 ENHRY and CDR2 SYGVKD. The CDR3 contains 12 residues. Between the trimmed V and J ends, which lost 6 bases and 5 bases, there was a span of 8 bases. The CDR3 is CAIRGTDQPQHF. Here the CDR3 DNA reads TGTGCCATCAGGGGGACGGATCAGCCCCAGCATTTT.

The V and J genes are TRBV5-6 and TRBJ1-2, with D uncertain. Germline V CDR1 and CDR2: SGHDT, YYEEEE. CDR3 length: 13 amino acids. V was pared by 2 bases and J by 7 bases, with 12 bases between. The DNA for the CDR3 is TGTGCCAGCAGCTTAGAACAGAGCGGTGGCTACACCTTC. Its translation: CASSLEQSGGYTF.

CDR3 protein: CASSLSALNEQFF. CDR3 DNA: TGTGCCAGCAGTTTATCCGCTCTGAATGAGCAGTTCTTC. The gene calls are TRBV27 and TRBJ2-1; D call uncertain. Per the germline V gene, CDR1 is MNHEY and CDR2 is SMNVEV (reference sequence). Trimming took 0 bases from V and 7 from J, leaving 7 bases between them. The CDR3 is made up of 13 amino acids.

This clonotype was seen only once. The chain carries TRBV20-1 and TRBJ2-3; 11 nucleotides line up with TRBD2. The CDR3 sequence is 15 residues long. The V and J ends lost 3 bases and 7 bases, in that order; junction bases with no gene match: 9. The germline V gene has CDR1 DFQATT and CDR2 SNEGSKA (reference sequence). The CDR3 sequence is CSASLAGGRTHTQYF. In DNA, the CDR3 is TGCAGTGCTAGTCTAGCGGGAGGACGCACCCATACGCAGTATTTT.

This chain links TRBV29-1 with TRBJ2-1; TRBD1 agrees at 12 bases. The CDR3 is made up of 14 amino acids. J was trimmed by 4 bases and V by 6 bases; bases with no gene match: 4. Germline assignment: CDR1 SQVTM and CDR2 ANQGSEA. The CDR3 reads CSVGTGGGYNEQFF. CDR3 nucleotides: TGCAGCGTCGGGACAGGGGGCGGGTACAATGAGCAGTTCTTC.

This clonotype was seen only a few times. The chain has TRBV2 and TRBJ2-2, with D unclear. V lost 6 bases to trimming and J lost 6 bases, with 8 bases between them. CDR3 length equals 12 residues. Germline V gene sequence: CDR1 SNHLY, CDR2 FYNNEI. The CDR3 here is CASSGRSGELFF. For the CDR3, the DNA is TGTGCCAGCAGCGGGCGGTCCGGGGAGCTGTTTTTT. Using reference TRBV2 and TRBJ2-2 for the parts outside the CDR3, the full variable domain is EPEVTQTPSHQVTQMGQEVILRCVPISNHLYFYWYRQILGQKVEFLVSFYNNEISEKSEIFDDQFSVERPDGSNFTLKIRSTKLEDSAMYFCASSGRSGELFFGEGSRLTVL.

This clonotype occurred once. J is TRBJ2-5 and V is TRBV6-2 or TRBV6-3; no reliable D call. With 3 bases removed from V and 3 bases from J, the gap between germline ends came to 11 bases. CDR3 length: 14 amino acids. The germline gives CDR1 MNHEY, CDR2 SVGEGT. The CDR3 DNA follows: TGTGCCAGCAGTTATTTGGGTTGGGAAGAGACCCAGTACTTC. This gives the protein CASSYLGWEETQYF.

The chain couples TRBV2 to TRBJ1-2; no clear D. The CDR3 runs to 13 residues. In germline, CDR1 is SNHLY, CDR2 FYNNEI. Trimming removed 4 bases from V and 8 bases from J, with 14 bases in between. The CDR3 reads CASSGGLADGYTF. CDR3 in DNA: TGTGCCAGCAGTGGAGGCCTAGCGGACGGCTACACCTTC.

V usage is TRBV6-2 or TRBV6-3 and J usage is TRBJ1-2, with a tentative D call TRBD1 (5 bases). The CDR3 is 15 amino acids. Trimming pared 0 bases from V and 7 bases from J, leaving 15 bases between. Germline CDR1 MNHEY, CDR2 SVGEGT. CDR3 residues: CASSYSRDGRFGYTF. The CDR3, as DNA: TGTGCCAGCAGTTACTCTAGGGACGGGAGATTTGGCTACACCTTC.

This chain links TRBV4-3 with TRBJ1-1, with D possibly TRBD1 on 6 matching bases. The V end was cut by 1 base, the J end by 10 bases, with 19 bases between. This CDR3 has 15 residues. Germline CDR1 LGHNA, CDR2 YSLEER. CDR3 loop: CASSQVATGGWGAFF. The CDR3 DNA sequence: TGCGCCAGCAGCCAAGTGGCGACAGGCGGATGGGGAGCTTTCTTT.

This rearrangement joins TRBV20-1 to TRBJ1-2; D unresolved. V lost 6 bases and J lost 0, with 11 bases in between. CDR1 and CDR2 from the germline V gene are DFQATT and SNEGSKA (reference sequence). The CDR3 consists of 13 residues. The CDR3 spells CSAQDGANYGYTF. The DNA for the CDR3 is TGCAGTGCCCAGGACGGAGCTAACTATGGCTACACCTTC.

The V call is TRBV2, the J call TRBJ1-2, with 7 bases that match TRBD1. CDR3 length equals 14 residues. Unmatched junction bases numbered 12, after V lost 8 bases and J lost 6 bases. Germline assignment: CDR1 SNHLY and CDR2 FYNNEI. The CDR3: CASARDSRGDGYTF. The CDR3 coding sequence is TGTGCCAGCGCACGGGACAGTCGAGGCGATGGCTACACCTTC.

This chain links TRBV28 with TRBJ2-5; D is perhaps TRBD1 (5 bases). The germline V and J ends were trimmed by 6 bases and 5 bases, with 16 bases remaining between them. Looked up from germline, CDR1 is MDHEN and CDR2 is SYDVKM. This CDR3 contains 14 residues. The CDR3 DNA follows: TGTGCCAGCAGCCTATACTCAAAGGGGGAGACCCAGTACTTC. It encodes CASSLYSKGETQYF.

In this sample, this clonotype turned up a few times. This chain connects TRBV20-1 to TRBJ2-3; D is tentatively TRBD1 or TRBD2 (5 bases each). Germline CDR1 and CDR2: DFQATT and SNEGSKA (reference sequence). The V gene lost 7 bases and the J gene lost 1 base, with 9 bases spanning the gap. The CDR3 consists of 12 residues. As DNA, the CDR3 is TGCAGTGTTGGGGGTGGCACAGATACGCAGTATTTT. Translating it yields CSVGGGTDTQYF.

The chain uses TRBV20-1 and TRBJ2-3, with 7 bases lining up with TRBD2. Germline V lookup: CDR1 DFQATT, CDR2 SNEGSKA (reference sequence). The V segment lost 6 bases and the J segment 3 bases; nucleotides outside the gene matches: 9. The CDR3 runs 14 residues. The CDR3 protein is CSALPREWTDTQYF. The CDR3 DNA follows: TGCAGTGCCTTGCCGCGGGAGTGGACAGATACGCAGTATTTT.